These 27 T cell receptor beta chains were all obtained from the same sample, sequenced in a study of cytomegalovirus exposure and HLA in healthy donors. The study ran its PCR with 60 Vbeta and 13 Jbeta primers. Generated by immunoSEQ multiplex PCR, the TCRdb table keeps only in-frame clones and is missing some. The repertoire holds 130,000 to 150,000 clones, roughly 80% seen once, with less than 3% in the top ten. Sequencing input: PBMCs. The receptors were sampled from a woman aged 25 to 39 in good health and CMV-seronegative.

This chain links TRBV7-2 with TRBJ2-5; TRBD1 agrees at 7 bases. Germline V gene sequence: CDR1 SGHTA, CDR2 FQGNSA. Losses at the gene ends were 2 bases for V and 3 bases for J; bases not matched to a gene: 6. CDR3 size: 15 residues. CDR3 DNA: TGTGCCAGCAGCTTATCTAAGCAGGGGGAAGAGACCCAGTACTTC. As protein: CASSLSKQGEETQYF.

J is TRBJ1-5 and V is TRBV29-1; D is possibly TRBD1 (5 bases). Germline CDR1 SQVTM, CDR2 ANQGSEA. V lost 5 bases, J lost 0 bases, and 17 bases lay in between. The CDR3 loop spans 16 amino acids. CDR3 sequence reads: CSVITGAAYSNQPQHF. The CDR3 DNA sequence: TGCAGCGTTATAACAGGAGCCGCTTATAGCAATCAGCCCCAGCATTTT.

This chain joins TRBV7-7 and TRBJ2-5; D ambiguous. The CDR3 runs to 14 residues. Trimming left V 0 bases short and J 2 bases short, with 7 bases between. Germline CDR1 is SSHAT and CDR2 is FNYEAQ (reference sequence). CDR3 bases: TGTGCCAGCAGCTTAGCCCAGGTACAAGAGACCCAGTACTTC. This encodes CASSLAQVQETQYF. Full variable domain (rest looked up from reference TRBV7-7 and TRBJ2-5): GAGVSQSPRYKVTKRGQDVTLRCDPISSHATLYWYQQALGQGPEFLTYFNYEAQPDKSGLPSDRFSAERPEGSISTLTIQRTEQRDSAMYRCASSLAQVQETQYFGPGTRLLVL.

This chain connects TRBV4-1 to TRBJ2-1, with 7 bases fitting TRBD2. J lost 6 bases, V lost 3 bases, and 14 bases had no gene match. This CDR3 region has 17 residues. Looked up from germline, CDR1 is MGHRA and CDR2 is YSYEKL. The CDR3 coding sequence is TGCGCCAGCAGCCAGAAGAGAGGCGGGAGAGGAAGCAATGAGCAGTTCTTC. Its protein product is CASSQKRGGRGSNEQFF.

This chain connects TRBV6-1 to TRBJ2-1; TRBD1 is a possible D gene (6 bases). CDR1 MNHNS and CDR2 SASEGT come from the germline V gene. The CDR3 totals 14 residues. V was cut by 1 base and J by 9 bases, with 13 bases left in between. The CDR3 reads CASSEVGGFGEQFF. The CDR3 nucleotides are TGTGCCAGCAGTGAAGTTGGGGGCTTCGGTGAGCAGTTCTTC.

This chain connects TRBV11-2 to TRBJ2-7, with 7 bases matching TRBD2. The CDR3 has 14 residues. Germline values: CDR1 SGHAT, CDR2 FQNNGV. V was clipped by 2 bases and J by 5 bases; unmatched bases: 6. The chain's CDR3 is CASSLLAGRDEQYF. The CDR3 region has the DNA TGTGCCAGCAGCTTACTTGCGGGGAGGGACGAGCAGTACTTC.

This clone has more than one count but fewer than ten. V and J are TRBV10-1 and TRBJ2-1, with 14 bases aligning to TRBD2. The CDR3 has 15 residues. V gave up 4 bases and J gave up 7 bases; unmatched junction bases: 3. The germline V gene has CDR1 WNHNN and CDR2 SYGVQD (reference sequence). The CDR3 DNA sequence: TGCGCCAGCAGTGGATGGACTAGCGGGAGGAATGAGCAGTTCTTC. It specifies CASSGWTSGRNEQFF.

CDR3 sequence: CASSVEANLGVTDTQYF. The CDR3, as DNA: TGTGCCAGCAGCGTAGAGGCCAATCTAGGGGTCACAGATACGCAGTATTTT. The chain couples TRBV9 to TRBJ2-3, with D possibly matching TRBD1 (5 bases). Germline V gives CDR1 SGDLS, CDR2 YYNGEE. Trimming shortened V by 0 bases and J by 2 bases, and 16 bases separated the two germline ends. The CDR3 sequence is 17 residues long.

This chain's CDR3 is CASSLSGLVGEQFF. CDR3 DNA sequence: TGTGCCAGCAGCTTAAGCGGACTAGTCGGTGAGCAGTTCTTC. V and J are TRBV7-9 and TRBJ2-1; 7 bases map to TRBD2. CDR1 is SEHNR, CDR2 FQNEAQ, per germline (reference sequence). The CDR3 is 14 amino acids. J gave up 9 bases and V 2 bases, and 7 bases lay outside the gene matches.

This clone was detected a few times. This chain links TRBV4-1 with TRBJ1-6; 8 bases are shared with TRBD1. From germline, CDR1 is MGHRA and CDR2 YSYEKL. V gave up 2 bases and J gave up 10 bases; unmatched junction bases: 4. The CDR3 spans 14 residues. CDR3 nucleotides: TGCGCCAGCAGCCAACCGGACAGGGACTCACCCCTCCACTTT. It specifies CASSQPDRDSPLHF.

The V call is TRBV29-1, the J call TRBJ2-7, with 10 bases aligning to TRBD2. Germline CDR1 and CDR2: SQVTM and ANQGSEA. V lost 6 bases, J lost 7 bases, and 15 bases stayed unmatched. CDR3 length: 15 residues. CDR3 sequence: CSVAPGLATGGEQYF. CDR3 in DNA: TGCAGCGTCGCCCCGGGACTAGCGACCGGCGGGGAGCAGTACTTC.

This sequence joins TRBV28 and TRBJ1-5; D remains ambiguous. The CDR3 contains 15 residues. Per the germline V gene, CDR1 is MDHEN and CDR2 is SYDVKM. V lost 9 bases, J lost 4 bases, and 19 bases lay in between. CDR3 sequence (DNA): TGTGCCAGTAGACTGACGAGAGTGGCAAATCAGCCCCAGCATTTT. Translated: CASRLTRVANQPQHF.

The gene calls are TRBV27 and TRBJ1-5; a weak D match, TRBD1 (5 bases). There are 15 residues in the CDR3. Looked up from germline, CDR1 is MNHEY and CDR2 is SMNVEV (reference sequence). The V end was cut by 4 bases, the J end by 1 base, with 11 bases between. CDR3: CASSSFRESNQPQHF. Written as DNA, the CDR3 is TGTGCCAGCAGTTCTTTCAGGGAAAGCAATCAGCCCCAGCATTTT.

The V gene is TRBV7-9, the J gene TRBJ2-2, with D perhaps matching TRBD1 (6 bases). From germline, CDR1 is SEHNR and CDR2 FQNEAQ (reference sequence). This CDR3 contains 18 residues. Trimming took 4 bases from V and 1 from J, leaving 19 bases between them. The chain's CDR3 is CASSSPQGRDWNTGELFF. In nucleotides, the CDR3 is TGTGCCAGCAGCTCACCACAGGGTCGAGATTGGAACACCGGGGAGCTGTTTTTT.

This clone was observed a few times. The chain links TRBV2 to TRBJ2-1; 9 nucleotides align to TRBD1. Trimming cost V 3 bases and J 5 bases; bases outside gene matches: 2. The CDR3 consists of 14 residues. CDR1 is SNHLY and CDR2 is FYNNEI in the germline V gene. CDR3 sequence (DNA): TGTGCCAGCAGTGAGGACAGGGGCCACAATGAGCAGTTCTTC. Protein: CASSEDRGHNEQFF.

CDR3 region: CASSQGVRREDGEQFF. The CDR3 region has the DNA TGTGCCAGCAGCCAGGGGGTTCGGAGGGAGGATGGTGAGCAGTTCTTC. The chain couples TRBV4-2 to TRBJ2-1; TRBD2 might be the D (6 bases). The V gene's germline CDR1 is LGHNA and CDR2 YNFKEQ. Trimming left V 3 bases short and J 9 bases short, with 21 bases between. The CDR3 extends over 16 amino acids.

The rearrangement joins TRBV5-4 to TRBJ2-3, with 14 bases fitting TRBD2. Germline V gene lookup returns CDR1 SGHNT and CDR2 YYREEE (reference sequence). Unmatched junction bases numbered 4, after V lost 4 bases and J lost 0 bases. The CDR3 is 17 residues long. The CDR3, as DNA: TGTGCCAGCAGCCCACGACTAGCGGGGGGGAGCACAGATACGCAGTATTTT. Translating it yields CASSPRLAGGSTDTQYF.

V gene TRBV13 combines with J gene TRBJ1-4; D gene uncertain. The ends were cut back, 3 bases at V and 4 bases at J, with 12 bases in the middle. This CDR3 contains 15 residues. Germline V gene data show CDR1 as PRHDT and CDR2 as FYEKMQ (reference sequence). CDR3 DNA: TGTGCCAGCAGCTTGAAACAGAACTTTAATGAAAAACTGTTTTTT. Translated: CASSLKQNFNEKLFF.

This chain uses TRBV19 with TRBJ1-2; perhaps TRBD1 as D (5 bases). Trimming shortened V by 3 bases and J by 4 bases, and 15 bases separated the two germline ends. The CDR3 spans 15 residues. Germline loops: CDR1 LNHDA, CDR2 SQIVND (reference sequence). The chain's CDR3 is CASSISGGGGYGYTF. The CDR3 DNA is TGTGCCAGTAGTATTTCTGGCGGCGGGGGCTATGGCTACACCTTC. The complete variable domain, with remaining parts taken from reference TRBV19 and TRBJ1-2, reads DGGITQSPKYLFRKEGQNVTLSCEQNLNHDAMYWYRQDPGQGLRLIYYSQIVNDFQKGDIAEGYSVSREKKESFPLTVTSAQKNPTAFYLCASSISGGGGYGYTFGSGTRLTVV.

The chain links TRBV7-8 to TRBJ1-1, with 8 bases that match TRBD1. Germline assignment: CDR1 SGHVS and CDR2 FQNEAQ. There are 18 residues in the CDR3. Germline trimming cut 2 bases from V and 1 base from J; bases unmatched to any gene: 12. This CDR3 is CASSLWGRRGLGNTEAFF. The CDR3 nucleotides are TGTGCCAGCAGCTTATGGGGCCGCAGGGGGCTTGGGAACACTGAAGCTTTCTTT. The full variable domain, completed using reference TRBV7-8 and TRBJ1-1, is GAGVSQSPRYKVAKRGQDVALRCDPISGHVSLFWYQQALGQGPEFLTYFQNEAQLDKSGLPSDRFFAERPEGSVSTLKIQRTQQEDSAVYLCASSLWGRRGLGNTEAFFGQGTRLTVV.

This clone was detected only a few times. This sequence joins TRBV5-1 and TRBJ1-1; D remains ambiguous. The CDR3 contains 15 residues. Germline values: CDR1 SGHRS, CDR2 YFSETQ. The V end was cut by 6 bases, the J end by 4 bases, with 19 bases between. The CDR3 here is CASTMGPGGSTEAFF. CDR3 bases: TGCGCCAGCACTATGGGCCCGGGAGGGAGCACTGAAGCTTTCTTT.

The chain carries TRBV27 and TRBJ1-1; 7 bases are shared with TRBD1. Per the germline V gene, CDR1 is MNHEY and CDR2 is SMNVEV (reference sequence). With 6 bases clipped from V and 5 bases from J, the junction kept 9 bases outside the gene matches. The length of the CDR3 is 14 residues. In DNA form, the CDR3 reads TGTGCCAGCAGCCTCCGAGGGGGCAAGACTGAAGCTTTCTTT. Residues: CASSLRGGKTEAFF.

V and J are TRBV10-3 and TRBJ1-2; D is ambiguous. This CDR3 is built from 13 residues. The V gene's germline CDR1 is ENHRY and CDR2 SYGVKD. V dropped 7 bases and J dropped 4 bases, with 13 bases sitting between them. CDR3 in DNA: TGTGCCATCACCCACTCCCCGGGCTATGGCTACACCTTC. Its translation is CAITHSPGYGYTF.

The sample holds a few counts of this clone. The chain combines TRBV25-1 with TRBJ1-2; weak D call: TRBD1 (5 bases). The CDR3 has 13 amino acids. Trimming took 2 bases from V and 3 from J, leaving 7 bases between them. Germline CDR1 is MGHDK and CDR2 is SYGVNS. Here the CDR3 reads CASSEGAYYGYTF. Written as DNA, the CDR3 is TGTGCCAGCAGTGAAGGGGCCTACTATGGCTACACCTTC.

V is TRBV5-1 and J is TRBJ2-5; possible D gene TRBD1, 5 bases. CDR1 is SGHRS and CDR2 is YFSETQ in the germline V gene. Trimming shortened V by 2 bases and J by 5 bases, and 13 bases separated the two germline ends. CDR3 length equals 14 residues. CDR3 protein: CASSFRVVHETQYF. The CDR3 nucleotides read TGCGCCAGCAGCTTCAGGGTTGTTCATGAGACCCAGTACTTC.

The rearrangement links TRBV10-3 to TRBJ1-2; 10 bases are a match to TRBD1. CDR1 is ENHRY and CDR2 is SYGVKD in the germline V gene. Trimming at V came to 4 bases and at J to 5 bases, leaving 1 base not matched to a gene. There are 13 residues in the CDR3. Written as DNA, the CDR3 is TGTGCCATCAGTGGACAGGGGGCGTATGGCTACACCTTC. This codes for CAISGQGAYGYTF.

V and J are TRBV14 and TRBJ2-7, with D perhaps matching TRBD2 (5 bases). This CDR3 has 14 residues. V lost 0 bases and J 5 bases, leaving 11 bases between the germline ends. CDR1 is SGHDN, CDR2 FVKESK, per germline. In DNA, the CDR3 is TGTGCCAGCAGCCAAGATGTGGGGAGCCACGAGCAGTACTTC. Protein product: CASSQDVGSHEQYF.